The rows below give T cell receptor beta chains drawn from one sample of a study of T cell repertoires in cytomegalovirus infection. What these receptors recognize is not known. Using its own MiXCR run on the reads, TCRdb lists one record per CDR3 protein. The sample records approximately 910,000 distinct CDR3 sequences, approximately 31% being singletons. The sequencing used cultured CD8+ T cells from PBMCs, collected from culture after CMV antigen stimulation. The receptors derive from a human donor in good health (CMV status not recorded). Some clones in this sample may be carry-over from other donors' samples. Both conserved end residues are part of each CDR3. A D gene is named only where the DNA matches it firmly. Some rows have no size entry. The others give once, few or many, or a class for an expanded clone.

CDR3 protein: CASRGGVHEQYF
CDR3 DNA: TGTGCCAGCCGAGGGGGGGTCCACGAGCAGTACTTC
D gene: -
V gene: TRBV6-5
J gene: TRBJ2-7
clone size: -

CDR3 protein: CASSFPPTGYISYEQYF
CDR3 DNA: TGTGCCAGCAGTTTCCCCCCCACAGGGTATATATCCTACGAGCAGTACTTC
D gene: -
V gene: TRBV28
J gene: TRBJ2-7
clone size: few

CDR3 protein: CASSLRARGPQHF
CDR3 DNA: TGTGCCAGCAGCTTACGGGCGCGGGGGCCCCAGCATTTT
D gene: -
V gene: TRBV7-6
J gene: TRBJ1-5
clone size: few

CDR3 protein: CASSVEGLAYNEQFF
CDR3 DNA: TGTGCCAGCAGCGTAGAGGGACTAGCCTACAATGAGCAGTTCTTC
D gene: TRBD2
V gene: TRBV9
J gene: TRBJ2-1
clone size: few

CDR3 protein: CASSLASGGPTGELFF
CDR3 DNA: TGTGCCAGCAGCTTAGCCAGCGGGGGCCCCACCGGGGAGCTGTTTTTT
D gene: TRBD2
V gene: TRBV7-9
J gene: TRBJ2-2
clone size: few

CDR3 protein: CASSLRPRGTVVRETQYF
CDR3 DNA: TGTGCCAGCAGTTTAAGGCCAAGGGGGACAGTCGTACGAGAAACCCAGTACTTC
D gene: TRBD1
V gene: TRBV28
J gene: TRBJ2-5
clone size: few

CDR3 protein: CASTLGDNYGYTF
CDR3 DNA: TGTGCCAGCACCCTGGGCGATAACTATGGCTACACCTTC
D gene: -
V gene: TRBV6-2/TRBV6-3
J gene: TRBJ1-2
clone size: -

CDR3 protein: CATSLGRVTEAFF
CDR3 DNA: TGTGCCACTTCCCTGGGGAGAGTCACTGAAGCTTTCTTT
D gene: -
V gene: TRBV19
J gene: TRBJ1-1
clone size: -

CDR3 protein: CASSLVFENTEAFF
CDR3 DNA: TGTGCCAGCAGCTTAGTCTTTGAGAACACTGAAGCTTTCTTT
D gene: -
V gene: TRBV7-9
J gene: TRBJ1-1
clone size: -

CDR3 protein: CSVVGGGRNYGYTF
CDR3 DNA: TGCAGCGTTGTGGGGGGGGGAAGAAACTATGGCTACACCTTC
D gene: -
V gene: TRBV29-1
J gene: TRBJ1-2
clone size: few

CDR3 protein: CASSIKDATGEQYF
CDR3 DNA: TGTGCCAGTAGTATTAAGGACGCAACGGGGGAGCAGTACTTC
D gene: -
V gene: TRBV19
J gene: TRBJ2-7
clone size: few

CDR3 protein: CATSRDVGGLSNQPQHF
CDR3 DNA: TGTGCCACCAGCAGAGATGTTGGGGGTCTAAGCAATCAGCCCCAGCATTTT
D gene: -
V gene: TRBV15
J gene: TRBJ1-5
clone size: -

CDR3 protein: CSASSLGGTGELFF
CDR3 DNA: TGCAGTGCTAGCAGTCTCGGCGGTACCGGGGAGCTGTTTTTT
D gene: -
V gene: TRBV20-1
J gene: TRBJ2-2
clone size: -

CDR3 protein: CASSQDGGQGRIEAFF
CDR3 DNA: TGCGCCAGCAGCCAAGACGGAGGACAGGGGAGGATTGAAGCTTTCTTT
D gene: TRBD1
V gene: TRBV4-3
J gene: TRBJ1-1
clone size: few

CDR3 protein: CASSPGGGGAETQYF
CDR3 DNA: TGTGCCAGCAGCCCAGGGGGTGGGGGGGCAGAGACCCAGTACTTC
D gene: -
V gene: TRBV7-2
J gene: TRBJ2-5
clone size: many

CDR3 protein: CASSYSIRGTGELFF
CDR3 DNA: TGTGCCAGCAGTTACTCGATAAGGGGCACCGGGGAGCTGTTTTTT
D gene: -
V gene: TRBV6-5
J gene: TRBJ2-2
clone size: -

CDR3 protein: CASSQGQGLTDTQYF
CDR3 DNA: TGCGCCAGCAGCCAAGGACAGGGGCTTACAGATACGCAGTATTTT
D gene: TRBD1
V gene: TRBV4-1
J gene: TRBJ2-3
clone size: -

CDR3 protein: CASSSFPKPSTDTQYF
CDR3 DNA: TGTGCCAGCAGTTCATTCCCGAAACCGAGCACAGATACGCAGTATTTT
D gene: -
V gene: TRBV12-3/TRBV12-4
J gene: TRBJ2-3
clone size: -

CDR3 protein: CASSPVGVHYGYTF
CDR3 DNA: TGTGCCAGCAGTCCCGTGGGTGTGCACTATGGCTACACCTTC
D gene: -
V gene: TRBV27
J gene: TRBJ1-2
clone size: -

CDR3 protein: CASGTDSPLNTEAFF
CDR3 DNA: TGTGCTAGTGGCACGGACAGCCCTCTGAACACTGAAGCTTTCTTT
D gene: -
V gene: TRBV12-5
J gene: TRBJ1-1
clone size: many

CDR3 protein: CASSLASGGASTDTQYF
CDR3 DNA: TGTGCCAGCAGCTTAGCTAGCGGTGGGGCCAGCACAGATACGCAGTATTTT
D gene: -
V gene: TRBV7-6
J gene: TRBJ2-3
clone size: many

CDR3 protein: CASSLEWGSPTNEKLFF
CDR3 DNA: TGCGCCAGCAGCCTAGAGTGGGGAAGCCCAACTAATGAAAAACTGTTTTTT
D gene: -
V gene: TRBV4-1
J gene: TRBJ1-4
clone size: few

CDR3 protein: CSARDQAVQETQYF
CDR3 DNA: TGCAGTGCTAGAGATCAAGCGGTTCAAGAGACCCAGTACTTC
D gene: -
V gene: TRBV20-1
J gene: TRBJ2-5
clone size: once

CDR3 protein: CASSPWYQETQYF
CDR3 DNA: TGTGCCAGTAGTCCTTGGTACCAAGAGACCCAGTACTTC
D gene: -
V gene: TRBV19
J gene: TRBJ2-5
clone size: few

CDR3 protein: CASSRAKNTEAFF
CDR3 DNA: TGTGCCAGCAGCAGGGCCAAGAACACTGAAGCTTTCTTT
D gene: -
V gene: TRBV5-4
J gene: TRBJ1-1
clone size: few

CDR3 protein: CATLGQLNEQFF
CDR3 DNA: TGTGCCACACTCGGACAGCTTAATGAGCAGTTCTTC
D gene: -
V gene: TRBV6-8
J gene: TRBJ2-1
clone size: -

CDR3 protein: CASSSTALATGGPDYGYTF
CDR3 DNA: TGTGCCAGTAGTTCCACGGCTCTGGCCACAGGGGGCCCGGACTATGGCTACACCTTC
D gene: TRBD1
V gene: TRBV19
J gene: TRBJ1-2
clone size: few

CDR3 protein: CASSNPREEKETQYF
CDR3 DNA: TGTGCCAGCAGTAACCCCAGGGAGGAAAAAGAGACCCAGTACTTC
D gene: -
V gene: TRBV6-2/TRBV6-3
J gene: TRBJ2-5
clone size: once

CDR3 protein: CASSHRDRDPNVLTF
CDR3 DNA: TGTGCCAGCAGCCACCGGGACAGGGACCCCAACGTCCTGACTTTC
D gene: TRBD1
V gene: TRBV6-2/TRBV6-3
J gene: TRBJ2-6
clone size: many

CDR3 protein: CASKGQGGPEAFF
CDR3 DNA: TGTGCCAGCAAAGGACAGGGCGGGCCTGAAGCTTTCTTT
D gene: TRBD1
V gene: TRBV6-5
J gene: TRBJ1-1
clone size: -

CDR3 protein: CASSSGGLSNQPQHF
CDR3 DNA: TGTGCCAGCAGTTCTGGAGGGCTTAGCAATCAGCCCCAGCATTTT
D gene: -
V gene: TRBV6-2/TRBV6-3
J gene: TRBJ1-5
clone size: -

CDR3 protein: CASSLWTGVGNEQYF
CDR3 DNA: TGTGCCAGCAGCCTCTGGACAGGGGTGGGGAACGAGCAGTACTTC
D gene: TRBD1
V gene: TRBV5-5
J gene: TRBJ2-7
clone size: -

CDR3 protein: CASSPRGQLRRGYTF
CDR3 DNA: TGTGCCAGCAGTCCACGGGGACAGTTACGCCGGGGCTACACCTTC
D gene: TRBD1
V gene: TRBV27
J gene: TRBJ1-2
clone size: -

CDR3 protein: CATSRDRGGGTEAFF
CDR3 DNA: TGTGCCACCAGCAGAGACCGGGGGGGCGGCACTGAAGCTTTCTTT
D gene: -
V gene: TRBV15
J gene: TRBJ1-1
clone size: few

CDR3 protein: CASSLGQILNTEAFF
CDR3 DNA: TGTGCCAGCAGCTTGGGACAGATTCTGAACACTGAAGCTTTCTTT
D gene: -
V gene: TRBV5-4
J gene: TRBJ1-1
clone size: few

CDR3 protein: CASSPPLQDISFF
CDR3 DNA: TGTGCCAGCAGCCCTCCCCTACAGGATATCTCTTTCTTT
D gene: -
V gene: TRBV7-9
J gene: TRBJ1-1
clone size: few

CDR3 protein: CASSLTGGRKLFF
CDR3 DNA: TGTGCCAGCAGCCTCACCGGTGGGAGAAAACTGTTTTTT
D gene: -
V gene: TRBV2
J gene: TRBJ1-4
clone size: -

CDR3 protein: CASFAPLPYNEQFF
CDR3 DNA: TGTGCCAGCTTTGCGCCGTTGCCATACAATGAGCAGTTCTTC
D gene: -
V gene: TRBV6-8
J gene: TRBJ2-1
clone size: -

CDR3 protein: CAILVTGDPYNEQFF
CDR3 DNA: TGTGCCATCCTCGTGACAGGGGATCCCTACAATGAGCAGTTCTTC
D gene: TRBD1
V gene: TRBV10-3
J gene: TRBJ2-1
clone size: -

CDR3 protein: CASSPGLVRGWGEQFF
CDR3 DNA: TGTGCCAGCAGCCCCGGGTTGGTGCGGGGTTGGGGGGAGCAGTTCTTC
D gene: -
V gene: TRBV7-2
J gene: TRBJ2-1
clone size: many

CDR3 protein: CASSQGRDQPQHF
CDR3 DNA: TGTGCCAGCAGCCAAGGCAGGGATCAGCCCCAGCATTTT
D gene: -
V gene: TRBV4-2
J gene: TRBJ1-5
clone size: -

CDR3 protein: CASSQGLRGTDTQYF
CDR3 DNA: TGTGCCAGCAGTCAAGGTTTGCGGGGCACAGATACGCAGTATTTT
D gene: -
V gene: TRBV6-9
J gene: TRBJ2-3
clone size: -

CDR3 protein: CASSLNLAGVPNTGELFF
CDR3 DNA: TGTGCCAGCAGCTTAAACCTAGCGGGGGTCCCGAACACCGGGGAGCTGTTTTTT
D gene: TRBD2
V gene: TRBV11-2
J gene: TRBJ2-2
clone size: once

CDR3 protein: CASSLVTGGGQPQHF
CDR3 DNA: TGTGCCAGCAGCTTAGTAACAGGGGGCGGCCAGCCCCAGCATTTT
D gene: TRBD1
V gene: TRBV7-9
J gene: TRBJ1-5
clone size: many

CDR3 protein: CASRPLAGYYNEQFF
CDR3 DNA: TGTGCCAGCAGGCCTCTAGCGGGGTACTACAATGAGCAGTTCTTC
D gene: TRBD2
V gene: TRBV6-1
J gene: TRBJ2-1
clone size: -

CDR3 protein: CASSLDARGRLYDYTF
CDR3 DNA: TGTGCCAGCAGTTTAGACGCCAGGGGACGACTCTATGACTACACCTTC
D gene: -
V gene: TRBV12-3/TRBV12-4
J gene: TRBJ1-2
clone size: -

CDR3 protein: CASSFRGVNSPLHF
CDR3 DNA: TGTGCCAGCAGTTTTCGGGGGGTCAATTCACCCCTCCACTTT
D gene: -
V gene: TRBV27
J gene: TRBJ1-6
clone size: -

CDR3 protein: CASSSRTGGGSGANVLTF
CDR3 DNA: TGTGCCAGCAGCTCCCGGACCGGGGGAGGTTCTGGGGCCAACGTCCTGACTTTC
D gene: -
V gene: TRBV7-9
J gene: TRBJ2-6
clone size: -